The rows below give T cell receptor beta chains drawn from one sample of a study of blood T cells in healthy people across ages. TCRdb analysed the 5' RACE reads with MiXCR anew, one entry per CDR3 protein. The sample shows almost 1 million distinct CDR3 sequences, just over 50% of them seen only once. The specimen was blood. The receptors were gathered from a woman between 55 and 75 years old in good health. Each CDR3 is given without its conserved first and last residue.

>TRBV4-1
ASSQGFVQY
>TRBV18
ASSPPLYRGETQY
>TRBV27
ASSGTNKETQY
>TRBV7-2
ASSQTSGSLDTQY
>TRBV29-1
SVDQAGTRETQY
>TRBV7-2
ASTRGPDTEAF
>TRBV18
ASSATLGETQY
>TRBV30
ALRRYSYEQY
>TRBV28
ASSMAGGASYT
>TRBV5-6
ASTRSAEWANVLT
>TRBV15
ATSRDRWSGRAPETQY
>TRBV11-2
ASSEPGLAGDKQF
>TRBV4-3
ASSQGAGGFYGYT
>TRBV14
ASSGTAGPQH
>TRBV28
ASSLITVNEQF
>TRBV27
ASMRTEWPYEQY
>TRBV7-9
ASSFSSQVSSPLH
>TRBV20-1
SAVRDRGSYEQY
>TRBV27
ASSLFRNTEAF
>TRBV7-9
ASSRGQPELYEQY
>TRBV7-9
ASSVVSLSYEQY
>TRBV5-5
ASSLSPLNEQY
>TRBV2
ASKLVLTGVRGTDTQY
>TRBV3-1
ASSQSSSGRPYEQY